Presented here are 8 T cell receptor beta chains from one specimen sequenced in a study of spatial heterogeneity in lung cancer. A single record per CDR3 protein comes from TCRdb applying MiXCR to the 5' RACE reads. This sample has about 38,000 distinct CDR3 sequences, with around 7.5% found just once. Specified time point: sample taken at primary tumor resection. The starting material was PBMCs, obtained at surgery. Receptors originate from a male donor with early-stage non-small cell lung cancer.

This clonotype was seen repeatedly, ten times or more. One junction end does not reproduce the germline sequence, and a read error may be involved. CDR3 region: CASSSLWNTEAFF. The DNA for the CDR3 is TGTGCTAGCAGCTCACTGTGGAACACTGAAGCTTTCTTT. This chain links TRBV7-7 with TRBJ1-1; D unresolved. The length of the CDR3 is 13 residues. Germline-derived CDR1 and CDR2 are SSHAT and FNYEAQ (reference sequence).

A few counts support this clonotype. The chain links TRBV12-3 or TRBV12-4 to TRBJ1-5; TRBD1 might be the D (5 bases). Trimming took off 2 bases at V and 6 bases at J, with 11 bases between the two ends. This CDR3 spans 14 amino acids. The CDR3 loop reads CASSLWGSRQPQHF. The CDR3 DNA sequence: TGTGCCAGCAGTTTATGGGGGTCGCGTCAGCCCCAGCATTTT.

V and J are TRBV2 and TRBJ1-2, with 7 bases that match TRBD1. Trimming removed 6 bases from V and 1 base from J; junction bases left unmatched: 8. CDR1 SNHLY and CDR2 FYNNEI come from the germline V gene. The CDR3 runs 15 residues. The CDR3 loop is CASSYRQGGNYGYTF. The CDR3 nucleotides are TGTGCCAGCAGCTACCGACAGGGCGGTAACTATGGCTACACCTTC.

This sequence joins TRBV7-3 and TRBJ2-2; 14 bases agree with TRBD2. V gave up 5 bases and J gave up 5 bases; unmatched junction bases: 10. The CDR3 sequence is 18 residues long. Germline loops: CDR1 SGHTA, CDR2 FQGTGA. CDR3 nucleotide sequence: TGTGCCAGCAGCCTCTCACTGTGGACTAGCGGGAGGACCGGGGAGCTGTTTTTT. Protein product: CASSLSLWTSGRTGELFF.

This clonotype occurred many times. Its ends do not fully match the called genes, so a read error is possible. The rearrangement joins TRBV6-6 to TRBJ2-1, with TRBD2 matching over 8 bases. The CDR3 has 21 residues. Germline loops: CDR1 MNHNY, CDR2 SVGAGI (reference sequence). The DNA of the CDR3 is TGTGCCAGCAGTTACCCCTTAACAGCGGGAGTCCTTATAACCTCCCACAATGAGCAGTTCTTC. Its translation is CASSYPLTAGVLITSHNEQFF.

This clonotype occurred many times. The V call is TRBV6-5, the J call TRBJ2-3; TRBD1 matches at 9 bases. In germline, CDR1 is MNHEY, CDR2 SVGAGI. CDR3 length: 14 amino acids. V gave up 6 bases and J gave up 7 bases; unmatched junction bases: 8. The CDR3: CASSPGTGINTQYF. CDR3 DNA: TGTGCCAGCAGCCCCGGGACAGGGATCAATACGCAGTATTTT.

This clonotype was detected many times. The gene calls are TRBV7-3 and TRBJ2-1, with 7 bases aligning to TRBD1. J lost 4 bases, V lost 0 bases, and 6 bases had no gene match. The germline CDR1 and CDR2 sequences are SGHTA and FQGTGA. This CDR3 has 16 amino acids. CDR3 sequence reads: CASSLTRDSLYNEQFF. The CDR3 DNA sequence: TGTGCCAGCAGCTTAACCCGGGACAGCCTATACAATGAGCAGTTCTTC.

The sample holds many counts of this clonotype. The J gene is TRBJ1-1, the V gene TRBV12-3 or TRBV12-4; 9 bases align to TRBD1. V trimming: 8 bases; J trimming: 6 bases; junction bases outside the gene matches: 10. This CDR3 is built from 14 residues. This CDR3 is CASSVWTGDPEAFF. CDR3 in DNA: TGTGCCAGCTCAGTTTGGACAGGGGATCCTGAAGCTTTCTTT.